The 19 T cell receptor beta chains in this list originate from one sample, sequenced in a study of shared clonotypes between healthy human individuals. Profiling relied on immunoSEQ multiplex PCR, and the TCRdb table lists in-frame clones only, not all of them. The sample yields about 2,500,000 clones, over 85% seen once. The sample consisted of naive CD4+ T cells sorted from blood. Subset specified: CD45RA+ positively selected. The receptor source for this set is a man aged 18-30 years in good health.

This clone is a singleton in its sample. V usage is TRBV25-1 and J usage is TRBJ2-2; unclear D gene. Trimming pared 9 bases from V and 4 bases from J, leaving 15 bases between. CDR3 size: 14 residues. The germline V gene encodes CDR1 MGHDK and CDR2 SYGVNS. The CDR3 is CARLHWLGTGELFF. CDR3 nucleotides: TGTGCCAGGCTCCACTGGCTCGGCACCGGGGAGCTGTTTTTT. Looking up the rest from reference TRBV25-1 and TRBJ2-2 gives the full variable domain: EADIYQTPRYLVIGTGKKITLECSQTMGHDKMYWYQQDPGMELHLIHYSYGVNSTEKGDLSSESTVSRIRTEHFPLTLESARPSHTSQYLCARLHWLGTGELFFGEGSRLTVL.

The chain joins TRBV19 to TRBJ2-7; 7 bases map to TRBD1. V was clipped by 1 base and J by 3 bases; unmatched bases: 6. Germline-derived CDR1 and CDR2 are LNHDA and SQIVND (reference sequence). The CDR3 contains 15 residues. CDR3 DNA sequence: TGTGCCAGTAGTATAGGTAGGGACAGCCTCTACGAGCAGTACTTC. Encoded protein: CASSIGRDSLYEQYF.

The gene calls are TRBV29-1 and TRBJ2-3; perhaps TRBD2 as D (5 bases). The germline V gene has CDR1 SQVTM and CDR2 ANQGSEA. The CDR3 is 16 residues long. V gave up 1 base and J gave up 0 bases, with 14 bases separating them. The CDR3 sequence is CSVEGGGTFSTDTQYF. In DNA, the CDR3 is TGCAGCGTTGAAGGAGGAGGAACGTTCAGCACAGATACGCAGTATTTT.

The chain couples TRBV6-1 to TRBJ2-1; D ambiguous. Trimming took 4 bases from V and 4 from J, leaving 17 bases between them. From germline, CDR1 is MNHNS and CDR2 SASEGT. The CDR3 consists of 16 residues. The CDR3 DNA reads TGTGCCAGCAGTGGACCGATGGGGATACCGTACAATGAGCAGTTCTTC. Its protein product is CASSGPMGIPYNEQFF.

This clone was seen just once. The V gene is TRBV6-1, the J gene TRBJ2-7; D is undetermined. Germline values: CDR1 MNHNS, CDR2 SASEGT. The CDR3 has 11 amino acids. The V gene lost 7 bases and the J gene lost 2 bases, with 6 bases spanning the gap. The CDR3 here is CASNDAYEQYF. CDR3 nucleotides: TGTGCCAGCAACGACGCCTACGAGCAGTACTTC.

V is TRBV29-1 and J is TRBJ2-1, with D hard to call. CDR1 and CDR2 (germline): SQVTM, ANQGSEA. This CDR3 contains 14 residues. Between the trimmed V and J ends, which lost 3 bases and 5 bases, there was a span of 14 bases. The chain's CDR3 is CSVESGLLNNEQFF. CDR3 DNA: TGCAGCGTTGAGTCCGGATTGCTTAACAATGAGCAGTTCTTC.

With respect to this clone: At the DNA level, this CDR3 is encoded by other sequences in the same sample as well. The rearrangement uses TRBV7-9 and TRBJ1-1; TRBD1 is a possible D gene (5 bases). V was cut by 3 bases and J by 1 base, with 12 bases left in between. Germline V CDR1 and CDR2: SEHNR, FQNEAQ (reference sequence). This CDR3 has 15 residues. In DNA, the CDR3 is TGTGCCAGCAGCTTGGGCGGGGGTCGGAACACTGAAGCTTTCTTT. Translated, it gives CASSLGGGRNTEAFF.

V usage is TRBV30 and J usage is TRBJ1-1, with a tentative D call TRBD1 (5 bases). The CDR3 has 13 residues. In germline, CDR1 is GTSNPN, CDR2 SVGIG (reference sequence). Trimming shortened V by 5 bases and J by 7 bases, and 17 bases separated the two germline ends. In DNA form, the CDR3 reads TGTGCCTGGGGAAGGGGAAATAAGGGTGAAGCTTTCTTT. Its translation: CAWGRGNKGEAFF.

V is TRBV28 and J is TRBJ2-1; maybe TRBD1 (6 bases). From germline, CDR1 is MDHEN and CDR2 SYDVKM. Trimming shortened V by 6 bases and J by 0 bases, and 18 bases separated the two germline ends. CDR3 size: 17 residues. The CDR3 DNA sequence: TGTGCCAGCAGATCCGAAGACATACAGGGCTCCTACAATGAGCAGTTCTTC. It is translated as CASRSEDIQGSYNEQFF.

The V call is TRBV9, the J call TRBJ2-5; 8 positions agree with TRBD1. Trimming took 4 bases from V and 5 from J; bases not matched to a gene: 13. This CDR3 has 16 residues. Germline V gives CDR1 SGDLS, CDR2 YYNGEE. This chain's CDR3 is CASSMIAGGAVETQYF. CDR3 bases: TGTGCCAGCAGCATGATTGCAGGGGGCGCAGTTGAGACCCAGTACTTC.

This clone occurred once. Other DNA sequences in this sample translate to the same CDR3. The chain uses TRBV7-9 and TRBJ1-2; 12 nucleotides align to TRBD1. The V gene's germline CDR1 is SEHNR and CDR2 FQNEAQ (reference sequence). Losses at the gene ends were 5 bases for V and 8 bases for J; bases not matched to a gene: 6. The CDR3 covers 14 residues. As DNA, the CDR3 is TGTGCCAGCAGCCCGGGACAGGGGGCGCCCGGCTACACCTTC. Protein sequence: CASSPGQGAPGYTF.

This rearrangement joins TRBV18 to TRBJ2-4; perhaps TRBD2 as D (5 bases). Germline assignment: CDR1 KGHSH and CDR2 LQKENI. This CDR3 comprises 11 residues. V was shortened by 10 bases and J by 7 bases, with 11 bases between the two germline ends. The CDR3 DNA follows: TGTGCCACCGGACTGGAGAACATTCAGTACTTC. It encodes CATGLENIQYF.

The chain carries TRBV7-6 and TRBJ2-7; the D call may be TRBD1 or TRBD2 (5 bases each). Germline V gene sequence: CDR1 SGHVS, CDR2 FNYEAQ. The length of the CDR3 is 15 residues. Trimming cost V 4 bases and J 2 bases, with 15 bases left between them. The CDR3 loop is CASSSEGRPTYEQYF. The CDR3 nucleotides read TGTGCCAGCAGCTCCGAGGGACGCCCAACCTACGAGCAGTACTTC.

This rearrangement joins TRBV7-2 to TRBJ2-1, with 11 bases lining up with TRBD2. V lost 2 bases to trimming and J lost 6 bases; unmatched junction nucleotides: 9. Germline V gene data show CDR1 as SGHTA and CDR2 as FQGNSA. The CDR3 consists of 17 residues. DNA for the CDR3: TGTGCCAGCAGCTTAATCAAGACTAGCGGGAAGTCCAATGAGCAGTTCTTC. Protein product: CASSLIKTSGKSNEQFF.

This chain joins TRBV10-3 and TRBJ2-3, with TRBD2 matching 7 bases. V gave up 3 bases and J gave up 0 bases; unmatched junction bases: 6. This CDR3 region has 16 residues. Per the germline V gene, CDR1 is ENHRY and CDR2 is SYGVKD. Here the CDR3 reads CAISDLASGSTDTQYF. The CDR3 DNA sequence: TGTGCCATCAGTGACCTGGCTAGCGGAAGCACAGATACGCAGTATTTT.

In DNA form, the CDR3 reads TGTGCCAGCACCCCTGGGTCAATAGGGGAGACCCAGTACTTC. Its translation is CASTPGSIGETQYF. The rearrangement links TRBV6-6 to TRBJ2-5; D gene ambiguous. The CDR3 totals 14 residues. Trimming cost V 7 bases and J 5 bases, with 17 bases left between them. Germline V lookup: CDR1 MNHNY, CDR2 SVGAGI (reference sequence).

The chain joins TRBV6-7 to TRBJ2-5; 7 bases are shared with TRBD2. TRBV6-7 belongs to the ORF category, with a function that is uncertain. Unmatched junction bases numbered 16, after V lost 2 bases and J lost 4 bases. This CDR3 has 18 residues. In DNA, the CDR3 is TGTGCCAGCAGTTACCCCGACCCCAGCGGGATTTTTCGAGAGACCCAGTACTTC. It is translated as CASSYPDPSGIFRETQYF.

The gene calls are TRBV5-1 and TRBJ2-2; TRBD2 matches at 7 bases. Germline lookup yields CDR1 SGHRS and CDR2 YFSETQ. The CDR3 extends over 19 amino acids. J gave up 0 bases and V 1 base, and 12 bases lay outside the gene matches. DNA of the CDR3: TGCGCCAGCAGCTTGATACAGCGGGGAGGATCTACGAACACCGGGGAGCTGTTTTTT. It is translated as CASSLIQRGGSTNTGELFF.

For this clone: In the same sample, other DNA sequences code for this CDR3. V usage is TRBV5-1 and J usage is TRBJ2-2; possibly TRBD2 for D (5 bases). Germline-derived CDR1 and CDR2 are SGHRS and YFSETQ. Trimming took off 0 bases at V and 6 bases at J, with 6 bases between the two ends. The CDR3 consists of 13 residues. CDR3: CASSLGGPGELFF. CDR3 in DNA: TGCGCCAGCAGCTTGGGAGGGCCCGGGGAGCTGTTTTTT.